This TCR beta chain comes out of a study of T-cell reconstitution after alpha-beta-depleted transplantation in children. TCRbeta library preparation incorporated unique molecular identifiers. A single record per CDR3 protein comes from TCRdb applying MiXCR to the PCR reads. Among hundreds of thousands of distinct CDR3 sequences listed, around a tenth were seen once. V shed 5 bases and J shed 5 bases, with 19 bases lying between them. In germline, CDR1 is SGHTA, CDR2 FQGNSA. The CDR3 contains 16 residues. In its sample, this clonotype was seen many times. The sequence derives from a male patient between 2 and 10 years old who had a stem cell transplant for chronic granulomatous disease, so the T cells may come from the graft donor. Sample: peripheral blood, taken 180 days after TCRalphabeta/CD19-depleted stem cell transplant. This rearrangement joins TRBV7-2 to TRBJ2-1; TRBD2 might be the D (5 bases). CDR3 in DNA: TGTGCCAGCAGCAAACTTGCGACCCGGAGGAACAATGAGCAGTTCTTC. This encodes CASSKLATRRNNEQFF.